Listed below are T cell receptor beta chains from one sample, sequenced in a study of blood T cell repertoires in COVID-19. The data were produced by immunoSEQ multiplex PCR, yet TCRdb's version contains in-frame clones alone and is incomplete. The table shows about 330,000 clones, with more than 90% occurring only once. Material: PBMCs or T cells enriched from blood (not recorded which). The receptor source for this set is a woman aged 30 to 39 who had recovered from COVID-19. Each CDR3 is given with its conserved first and last residue. D genes are given only for firm matches. Clone size appears in some rows only: once, few, many, or a class for an expanded clone.

D gene: NA; J gene: TRBJ2-2; V gene: TRBV7-2; clone size: NA; CDR3 length: 14; CDR3 protein: CASWGELGTGELFF; CDR3 DNA: TGTGCCAGCTGGGGGGAGTTGGGTACCGGGGAGCTGTTTTTT
D gene: TRBD2; J gene: TRBJ2-1; V gene: TRBV27; clone size: NA; CDR3 length: 16; CDR3 protein: CASSFGGEGPRHEQFF; CDR3 DNA: TGTGCCAGCAGTTTCGGGGGGGAGGGACCCAGACATGAGCAGTTCTTC
D gene: TRBD1; J gene: TRBJ1-1; V gene: TRBV7-3; clone size: few; CDR3 length: 14; CDR3 protein: CASSPQGMNTEAFF; CDR3 DNA: TGTGCCAGCAGCCCACAGGGGATGAACACTGAAGCTTTCTTT
D gene: TRBD1; J gene: TRBJ1-2; V gene: TRBV12-3/TRBV12-4; clone size: NA; CDR3 length: 13; CDR3 protein: CASSPGTAYGYTF; CDR3 DNA: TGTGCCAGCAGTCCGGGGACAGCCTATGGCTACACCTTC
D gene: NA; J gene: TRBJ2-2; V gene: TRBV11-3; clone size: NA; CDR3 length: 14; CDR3 protein: CASSSQGYSGELFF; CDR3 DNA: TGTGCCAGCAGCTCTCAGGGTTATTCCGGGGAGCTGTTTTTT
D gene: TRBD1; J gene: TRBJ1-1; V gene: TRBV5-5; clone size: NA; CDR3 length: 17; CDR3 protein: CASSPGQGKGMNTEAFF; CDR3 DNA: TGTGCCAGCAGCCCTGGACAGGGGAAGGGAATGAACACTGAAGCTTTCTTT
D gene: TRBD2; J gene: TRBJ2-6; V gene: TRBV6-5; clone size: NA; CDR3 length: 15; CDR3 protein: CASSRGGAGANVLTF; CDR3 DNA: TGTGCCAGCAGTCGGGGGGGCGCTGGGGCCAACGTCCTGACTTTC
D gene: NA; J gene: TRBJ2-2; V gene: TRBV5-1; clone size: once; CDR3 length: 15; CDR3 protein: CASSHPAGQGGELFF; CDR3 DNA: TGCGCCAGCAGTCATCCGGCAGGGCAGGGCGGGGAGCTGTTTTTT
D gene: NA; J gene: TRBJ2-5; V gene: TRBV30; clone size: NA; CDR3 length: 14; CDR3 protein: CAWSAKGGSETQYF; CDR3 DNA: TGTGCCTGGAGTGCTAAGGGGGGGTCAGAGACCCAGTACTTC
D gene: TRBD1; J gene: TRBJ1-2; V gene: TRBV28; clone size: NA; CDR3 length: 14; CDR3 protein: CASSAPGQGGGYTF; CDR3 DNA: TGTGCCAGCAGTGCTCCGGGACAGGGCGGTGGCTACACCTTC
D gene: TRBD1; J gene: TRBJ1-5; V gene: TRBV30; clone size: NA; CDR3 length: 15; CDR3 protein: CAWSWPGGSNQPQHF; CDR3 DNA: TGTGCCTGGAGTTGGCCAGGGGGTAGCAATCAGCCCCAGCATTTT
D gene: TRBD1; J gene: TRBJ1-4; V gene: TRBV7-3; clone size: once; CDR3 length: 15; CDR3 protein: CASSLGTGGGEKLFF; CDR3 DNA: TGTGCCAGCAGCTTAGGGACAGGGGGCGGTGAAAAACTGTTTTTT
D gene: NA; J gene: TRBJ2-7; V gene: TRBV29-1; clone size: NA; CDR3 length: 12; CDR3 protein: CSVVTGFGEQYF; CDR3 DNA: TGCAGCGTTGTTACAGGGTTTGGCGAGCAGTACTTC
D gene: TRBD2; J gene: TRBJ2-2; V gene: TRBV6-1; clone size: few; CDR3 length: 17; CDR3 protein: CASSDGLAESNTGELFF; CDR3 DNA: TGTGCCAGCAGTGACGGACTAGCGGAGTCGAACACCGGGGAGCTGTTTTTT
D gene: NA; J gene: TRBJ1-1; V gene: TRBV19; clone size: NA; CDR3 length: 15; CDR3 protein: CASSMRRNRQTEAFF; CDR3 DNA: TGTGCCAGTAGTATGAGGAGGAACAGACAAACTGAAGCTTTCTTT
D gene: NA; J gene: TRBJ1-1; V gene: TRBV7-8; clone size: NA; CDR3 length: 16; CDR3 protein: CASSLAPGILNTEAFF; CDR3 DNA: TGTGCCAGCAGCTTAGCGCCGGGGATCCTGAACACTGAAGCTTTCTTT
D gene: NA; J gene: TRBJ1-2; V gene: TRBV9; clone size: NA; CDR3 length: 17; CDR3 protein: CASSVVSRGPRAEGYTF; CDR3 DNA: TGTGCCAGCAGCGTAGTCTCAAGGGGCCCTAGGGCGGAGGGCTACACCTTC
D gene: NA; J gene: TRBJ1-5; V gene: TRBV6-6; clone size: NA; CDR3 length: 13; CDR3 protein: CASRNAALGPQHF; CDR3 DNA: TGTGCCAGCAGAAACGCCGCCCTAGGGCCCCAGCATTTT
D gene: NA; J gene: TRBJ2-2; V gene: TRBV15; clone size: NA; CDR3 length: 16; CDR3 protein: CATSRDPQGSPGELFF; CDR3 DNA: TGTGCCACCAGCAGAGATCCGCAGGGATCCCCCGGGGAGCTGTTTTTT
D gene: NA; J gene: TRBJ2-3; V gene: TRBV7-2; clone size: NA; CDR3 length: 15; CDR3 protein: CASSFSFLPQNTQYF; CDR3 DNA: TGTGCCAGCAGCTTCAGCTTCTTGCCACAGAATACGCAGTATTTT
D gene: TRBD1; J gene: TRBJ1-1; V gene: TRBV24-1; clone size: NA; CDR3 length: 14; CDR3 protein: CATRPTGGNTEAFF; CDR3 DNA: TGTGCCACCAGGCCCACAGGGGGGAACACTGAAGCTTTCTTT
D gene: TRBD1; J gene: TRBJ2-5; V gene: TRBV7-9; clone size: NA; CDR3 length: 15; CDR3 protein: CASSRTGGAGETQYF; CDR3 DNA: TGTGCCAGCAGCCGTACAGGGGGCGCCGGGGAGACCCAGTACTTC
D gene: NA; J gene: TRBJ1-6; V gene: TRBV10-2; clone size: NA; CDR3 length: 13; CDR3 protein: CASRGGVGSPLHF; CDR3 DNA: TGCGCCAGCCGGGGGGGGGTCGGATCACCCCTCCACTTT
D gene: NA; J gene: TRBJ2-3; V gene: TRBV4-1; clone size: NA; CDR3 length: 17; CDR3 protein: CASSQDGSGWGTDTQYF; CDR3 DNA: TGCGCCAGCAGCCAAGATGGATCAGGGTGGGGAACAGATACGCAGTATTTT
D gene: TRBD2; J gene: TRBJ2-7; V gene: TRBV10-3; clone size: NA; CDR3 length: 15; CDR3 protein: CAISESTGGAGEQYF; CDR3 DNA: TGTGCCATCAGTGAGTCGACCGGGGGGGCCGGCGAGCAGTACTTC
D gene: TRBD2; J gene: TRBJ2-7; V gene: TRBV7-8; clone size: NA; CDR3 length: 15; CDR3 protein: CASRFRAGTSYEQYF; CDR3 DNA: TGTGCCAGCAGATTCCGAGCGGGGACCTCCTACGAGCAGTACTTC
D gene: TRBD1; J gene: TRBJ1-5; V gene: TRBV7-2; clone size: once; CDR3 length: 15; CDR3 protein: CASSHNRGGHQPQHF; CDR3 DNA: TGTGCCAGCAGTCACAACAGGGGAGGCCATCAGCCCCAGCATTTT
D gene: TRBD1; J gene: TRBJ1-5; V gene: TRBV19; clone size: NA; CDR3 length: 18; CDR3 protein: CASSIRTGGSVSNQPQHF; CDR3 DNA: TGTGCCAGTAGTATTAGGACAGGGGGCTCGGTAAGCAATCAGCCCCAGCATTTT
D gene: NA; J gene: TRBJ1-5; V gene: TRBV12-3/TRBV12-4; clone size: NA; CDR3 length: 13; CDR3 protein: CASSIRGNQPQHF; CDR3 DNA: TGTGCCAGCAGTATCCGGGGCAATCAGCCCCAGCATTTT
D gene: NA; J gene: TRBJ2-1; V gene: TRBV27; clone size: NA; CDR3 length: 14; CDR3 protein: CASSFRGSYNEQFF; CDR3 DNA: TGTGCCAGCAGTTTCAGGGGCTCTTACAATGAGCAGTTCTTC
D gene: TRBD1; J gene: TRBJ2-2; V gene: TRBV4-3; clone size: NA; CDR3 length: 18; CDR3 protein: CASSQLPGQGINGGELFF; CDR3 DNA: TGCGCCAGCAGCCAGCTACCGGGACAGGGGATTAACGGCGGGGAGCTGTTTTTT
D gene: TRBD1; J gene: TRBJ2-7; V gene: TRBV7-2; clone size: NA; CDR3 length: 14; CDR3 protein: CASSPGTGSYEQYF; CDR3 DNA: TGTGCCAGCAGTCCCGGGACAGGGTCCTACGAGCAGTACTTC
D gene: NA; J gene: TRBJ2-7; V gene: TRBV6-1; clone size: NA; CDR3 length: 14; CDR3 protein: CASSEEGSSYEQYF; CDR3 DNA: TGTGCCAGCAGTGAAGAAGGGAGCTCCTACGAGCAGTACTTC
D gene: NA; J gene: TRBJ2-7; V gene: TRBV3-1/TRBV3-2; clone size: NA; CDR3 length: 14; CDR3 protein: CASSQTRNLYEQYF; CDR3 DNA: TGTGCCAGCAGCCAGACTAGAAACCTCTACGAGCAGTACTTC
D gene: NA; J gene: TRBJ2-2; V gene: TRBV9; clone size: once; CDR3 length: 15; CDR3 protein: CASSVGQINTGELFF; CDR3 DNA: TGTGCCAGCAGCGTAGGGCAAATAAACACCGGGGAGCTGTTTTTT
D gene: TRBD2; J gene: TRBJ2-7; V gene: TRBV7-7; clone size: NA; CDR3 length: 14; CDR3 protein: CASSPGLAGSEQYF; CDR3 DNA: TGTGCTAGCAGCCCAGGACTAGCGGGAAGCGAGCAGTACTTC